There are many counts of the clone carrying this T cell receptor (beta chain). Other autoimmune diseases, uncontrolled infections, pregnancy and lactation each led to patient exclusion. This entry belongs to a study of Graves' ophthalmopathy and Graves' hyperthyroidism. Transcripts of RNA were the source for amplifying TCR beta CDR3 regions. The authors performed first-round RT-PCR with HTBI primers and then a second-round multiplex PCR. TCRdb re-derived calls from the multiplex PCR reads in MiXCR, one entry per CDR3 protein. The data show roughly 420,000 distinct CDR3 sequences, around 21% seen once. Trimming pared 4 bases from V and 11 bases from J, leaving 15 bases between. CDR1 and CDR2 from the germline V gene are SGHDT and YYEEEE. There are 12 residues in the CDR3.

This chain connects TRBV5-6 to TRBJ1-1; D possibly corresponds to TRBD1 (5 bases). Material: peripheral blood. The receptor's source is a woman aged 18-35 years with stable Graves' hyperthyroidism. In nucleotides, the CDR3 is TGTGCCAGCAGCATCCGGGGCGGGACGGCTTTCTTT. Residues: CASSIRGGTAFF. Variable domain in full (rest from reference TRBV5-6 and TRBJ1-1): DAGVTQSPTHLIKTRGQQVTLRCSPKSGHDTVSWYQQALGQGPQFIFQYYEEEERQRGNFPDRFSGHQFPNYSSELNVNALLLGDSALYLCASSIRGGTAFFGQGTRLTVV.